This TCR beta chain is drawn from a study of Ad26.COV2.S vaccination and SARS-CoV-2 variants. Turning to the study itself: The authors gave Ad26.COV2.S intramuscularly, either once or twice 56 days apart.

Deletions cut 0 bases from V and 6 bases from J, with 6 bases between. Germline lookup yields CDR1 LNHNV and CDR2 YYDKDF (reference sequence). The CDR3 spans 13 residues. Treatment meaning: approximately 18 received Ad26.COV2.S at low or high dose, single or two shots; about 5 received placebo; per-sample allocation not given. The study sampled participants on day 63 after the first vaccine or placebo injection. Assay: immunoSEQ multiplex PCR; the TCRdb copy retains only in-frame clones and omits some. In the table there are over 250,000 clones, approximately 87% of which are singletons. This specimen was peripheral blood, taken in a trial of Ad26.COV2.S vaccine versus placebo. The sequence was collected from a person between 18 and 59 years old who received the Ad26.COV2.S COVID-19 vaccine or a placebo. This chain links TRBV15 with TRBJ1-5; no firm D call. CDR3 sequence (DNA): TGTGCCACCAGCAGAGATCCTTTTCAGCCCCAGCATTTT. Protein sequence: CATSRDPFQPQHF.